This TCR beta chain was profiled in a study of blood T cell repertoires in COVID-19. Study at large: COVID-19 samples from acute and convalescent phases originated in the United States, Italy and Spain. T cells, B-cell-depleted T cells, or PBMCs supplied cDNA or gDNA.

The germline CDR1 and CDR2 sequences are SGHAT and FQNNGV. Deletions cut 3 bases from V and 6 bases from J, with 15 bases between. The CDR3 loop spans 14 amino acids. This clone turned up a few times. Profiling relied on immunoSEQ multiplex PCR, and the TCRdb table lists in-frame clones only, not all of them. Here the sample spans 350,000 to 400,000 clones, approximately 90% being singletons. Living in roughly 25 US areas, the participants were between roughly 18 and 89 years of age. Donors were grouped by their self-reported clinical history. The V and J genes are TRBV11-2 and TRBJ2-7; perhaps TRBD1 as D (6 bases). Sequencing input: PBMCs or T cells enriched from blood (not recorded which). This sequence originates from a woman aged 40 to 50 who had been exposed to COVID-19. The CDR3 reads CASSFAQGKGEQYF. CDR3 DNA: TGTGCCAGCAGCTTTGCACAGGGCAAAGGCGAGCAGTACTTC.